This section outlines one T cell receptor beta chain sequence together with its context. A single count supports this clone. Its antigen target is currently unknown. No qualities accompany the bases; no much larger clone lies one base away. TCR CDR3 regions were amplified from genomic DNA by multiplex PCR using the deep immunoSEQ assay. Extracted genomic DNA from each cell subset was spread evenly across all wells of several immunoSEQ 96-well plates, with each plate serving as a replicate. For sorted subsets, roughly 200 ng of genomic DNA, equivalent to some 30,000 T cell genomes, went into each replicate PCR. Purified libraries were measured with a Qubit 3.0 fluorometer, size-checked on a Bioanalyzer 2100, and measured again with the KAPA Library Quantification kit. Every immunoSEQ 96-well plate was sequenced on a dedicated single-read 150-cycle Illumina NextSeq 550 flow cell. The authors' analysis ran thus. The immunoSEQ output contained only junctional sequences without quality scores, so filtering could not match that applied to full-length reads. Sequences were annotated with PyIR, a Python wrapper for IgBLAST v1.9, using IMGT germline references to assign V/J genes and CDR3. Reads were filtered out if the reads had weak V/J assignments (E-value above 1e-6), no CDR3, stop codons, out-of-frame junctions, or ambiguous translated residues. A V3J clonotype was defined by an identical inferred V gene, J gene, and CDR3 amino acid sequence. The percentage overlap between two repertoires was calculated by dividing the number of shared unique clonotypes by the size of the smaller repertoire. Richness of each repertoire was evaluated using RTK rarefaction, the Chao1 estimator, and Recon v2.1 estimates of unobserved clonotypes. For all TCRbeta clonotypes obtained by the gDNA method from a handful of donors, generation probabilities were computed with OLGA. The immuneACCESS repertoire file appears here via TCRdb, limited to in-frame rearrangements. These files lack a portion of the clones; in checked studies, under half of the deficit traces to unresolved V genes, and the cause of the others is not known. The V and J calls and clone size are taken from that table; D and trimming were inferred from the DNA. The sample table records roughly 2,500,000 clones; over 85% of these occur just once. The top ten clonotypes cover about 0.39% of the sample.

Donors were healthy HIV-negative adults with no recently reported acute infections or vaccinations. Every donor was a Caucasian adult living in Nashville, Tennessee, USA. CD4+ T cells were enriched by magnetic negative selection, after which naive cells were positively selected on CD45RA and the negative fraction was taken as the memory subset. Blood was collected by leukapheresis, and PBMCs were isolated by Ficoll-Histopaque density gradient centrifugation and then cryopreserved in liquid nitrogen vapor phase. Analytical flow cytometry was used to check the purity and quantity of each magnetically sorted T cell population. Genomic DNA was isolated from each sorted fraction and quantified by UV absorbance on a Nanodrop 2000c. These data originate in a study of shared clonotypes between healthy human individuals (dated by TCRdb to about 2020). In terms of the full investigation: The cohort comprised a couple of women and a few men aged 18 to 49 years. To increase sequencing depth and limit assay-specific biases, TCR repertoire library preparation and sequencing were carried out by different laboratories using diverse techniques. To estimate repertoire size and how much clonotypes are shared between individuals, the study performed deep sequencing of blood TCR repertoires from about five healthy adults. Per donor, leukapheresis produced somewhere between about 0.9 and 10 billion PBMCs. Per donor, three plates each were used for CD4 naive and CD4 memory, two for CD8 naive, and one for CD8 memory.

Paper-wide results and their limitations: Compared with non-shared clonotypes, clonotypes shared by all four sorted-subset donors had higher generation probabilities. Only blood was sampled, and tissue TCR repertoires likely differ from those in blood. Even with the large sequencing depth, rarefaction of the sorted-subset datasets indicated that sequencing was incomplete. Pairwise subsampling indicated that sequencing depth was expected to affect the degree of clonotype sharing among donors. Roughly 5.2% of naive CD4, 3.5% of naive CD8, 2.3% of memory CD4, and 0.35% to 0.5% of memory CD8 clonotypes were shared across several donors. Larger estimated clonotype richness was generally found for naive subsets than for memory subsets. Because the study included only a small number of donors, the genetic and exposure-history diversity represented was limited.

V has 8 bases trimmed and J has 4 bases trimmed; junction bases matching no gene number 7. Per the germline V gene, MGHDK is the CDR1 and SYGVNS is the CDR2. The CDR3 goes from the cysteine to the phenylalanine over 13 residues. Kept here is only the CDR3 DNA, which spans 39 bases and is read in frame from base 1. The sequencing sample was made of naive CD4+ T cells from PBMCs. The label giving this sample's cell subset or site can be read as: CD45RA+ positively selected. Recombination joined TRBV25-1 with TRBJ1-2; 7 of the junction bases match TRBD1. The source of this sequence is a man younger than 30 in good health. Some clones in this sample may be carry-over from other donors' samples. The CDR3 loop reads CASRAGGAYGYTF. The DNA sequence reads TGTGCCAGCCGCGCAGGGGGAGCCTATGGCTACACCTTC.